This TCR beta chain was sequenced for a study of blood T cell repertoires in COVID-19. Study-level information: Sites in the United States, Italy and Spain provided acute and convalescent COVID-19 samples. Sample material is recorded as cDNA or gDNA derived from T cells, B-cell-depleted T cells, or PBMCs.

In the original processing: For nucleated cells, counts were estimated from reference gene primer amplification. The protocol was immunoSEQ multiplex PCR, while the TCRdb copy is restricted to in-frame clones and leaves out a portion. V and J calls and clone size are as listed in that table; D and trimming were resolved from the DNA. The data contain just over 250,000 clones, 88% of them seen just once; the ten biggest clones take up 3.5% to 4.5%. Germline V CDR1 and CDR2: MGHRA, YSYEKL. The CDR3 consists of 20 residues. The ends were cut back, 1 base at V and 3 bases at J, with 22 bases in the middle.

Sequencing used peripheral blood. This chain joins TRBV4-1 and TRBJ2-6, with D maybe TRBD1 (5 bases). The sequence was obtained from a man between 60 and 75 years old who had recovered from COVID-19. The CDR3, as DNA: TGCGCCAGCAGCCAAGTTGTCGGAACAGGTTCAAAGGATGGGGCCAACGTCCTGACTTTC. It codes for CASSQVVGTGSKDGANVLTF.